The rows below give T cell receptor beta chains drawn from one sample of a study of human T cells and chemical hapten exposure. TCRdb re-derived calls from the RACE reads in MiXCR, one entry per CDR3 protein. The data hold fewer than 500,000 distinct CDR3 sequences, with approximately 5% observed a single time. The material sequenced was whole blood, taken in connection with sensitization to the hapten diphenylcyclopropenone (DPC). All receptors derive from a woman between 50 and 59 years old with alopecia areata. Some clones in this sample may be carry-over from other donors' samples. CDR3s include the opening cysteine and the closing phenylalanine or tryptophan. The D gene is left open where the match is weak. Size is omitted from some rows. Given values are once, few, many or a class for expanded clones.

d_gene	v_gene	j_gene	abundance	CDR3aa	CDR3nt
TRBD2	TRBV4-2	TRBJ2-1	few	CASSRLDGGRFNEQFF	TGTGCCAGCAGCCGTCTTGACGGGGGGAGATTCAATGAGCAGTTCTTC
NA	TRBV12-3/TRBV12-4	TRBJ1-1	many	CASRGVDTEAFF	TGTGCCAGCAGGGGAGTTGACACTGAAGCTTTCTTT
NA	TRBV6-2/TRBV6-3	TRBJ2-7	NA	CASSRTRLEQYF	TGTGCCAGCAGCAGGACGAGGTTGGAGCAGTACTTC
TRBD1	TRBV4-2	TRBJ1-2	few	CASSPPTGDYGYTF	TGTGCCAGCAGCCCCCCCACAGGGGACTATGGCTACACCTTC
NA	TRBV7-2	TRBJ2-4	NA	CASSLSPRQVAKNIQYF	TGTGCCAGCAGCTTGTCCCCCAGGCAGGTAGCCAAAAACATTCAGTACTTC
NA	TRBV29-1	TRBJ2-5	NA	CSVARVQETQYF	TGCAGCGTTGCTAGAGTTCAGGAGACCCAGTACTTC
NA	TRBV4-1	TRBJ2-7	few	CASSQDSQANEQYF	TGCGCCAGCAGCCAAGATAGCCAGGCCAACGAGCAGTACTTC
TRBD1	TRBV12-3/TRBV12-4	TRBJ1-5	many	CASSVQGAGQPQHF	TGTGCCAGCAGTGTTCAGGGGGCAGGGCAGCCCCAGCATTTT
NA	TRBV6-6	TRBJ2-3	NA	CASSNWGNGATDTQYF	TGTGCCAGCAGTAATTGGGGAAATGGGGCCACAGATACGCAGTATTTT
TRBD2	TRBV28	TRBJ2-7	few	CASSFGGSGSGEQYF	TGTGCCAGCAGTTTCGGGGGTAGCGGGAGCGGCGAGCAGTACTTC
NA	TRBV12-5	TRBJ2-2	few	CASGFGGYTGELFF	TGTGCTAGTGGTTTTGGAGGGTACACCGGGGAGCTGTTTTTT
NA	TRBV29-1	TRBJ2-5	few	CSVRGVETQYF	TGCAGCGTAAGGGGGGTAGAGACCCAGTACTTC
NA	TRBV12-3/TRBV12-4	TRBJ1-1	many	CASSLGEGVGAFF	TGTGCCAGCAGTCTAGGGGAGGGTGTCGGAGCTTTCTTT
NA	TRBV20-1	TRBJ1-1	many	CSARGQVYTEAFF	TGCAGTGCTAGAGGACAGGTGTACACTGAAGCTTTCTTT
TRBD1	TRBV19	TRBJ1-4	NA	CASSIQGANEKLFF	TGTGCCAGTAGTATCCAGGGGGCTAATGAAAAACTGTTTTTT
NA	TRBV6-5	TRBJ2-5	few	CASSYYAHQETQYF	TGTGCCAGCAGTTACTACGCCCACCAAGAGACCCAGTACTTC
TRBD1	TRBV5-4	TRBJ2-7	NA	CASSLGDRGSEQYF	TGTGCCAGCAGCTTGGGGGACAGGGGAAGCGAGCAGTACTTC
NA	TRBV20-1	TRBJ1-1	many	CSARGQPNRASAILTEAFF	TGCAGTGCTAGAGGACAACCAAACAGGGCGTCAGCCATACTAACTGAAGCTTTCTTT
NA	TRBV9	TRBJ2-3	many	CASSVEAGVEDTQYF	TGTGCCAGCAGCGTAGAGGCAGGGGTTGAGGATACGCAGTATTTT
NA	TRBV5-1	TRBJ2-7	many	CASSLKGYDEQYF	TGCGCCAGCAGCTTGAAGGGTTACGACGAGCAGTACTTC
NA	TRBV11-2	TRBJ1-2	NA	CASSLESGVVYTF	TGTGCCAGCAGCTTAGAGTCAGGGGTCGTGTACACCTTC
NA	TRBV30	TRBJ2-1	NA	CAWSVGPGNEQFF	TGTGCCTGGAGTGTAGGACCGGGGAATGAGCAGTTCTTC
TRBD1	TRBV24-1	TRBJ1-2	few	CATSDGTAPRSYTF	TGTGCCACCAGTGATGGGACAGCCCCCCGGAGCTACACCTTC
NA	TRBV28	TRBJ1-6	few	CASSPPGQYNSPLHF	TGTGCCAGCAGTCCCCCCGGACAGTATAATTCACCCCTCCACTTT
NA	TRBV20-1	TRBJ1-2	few	CSAREGAKGYTF	TGCAGTGCTAGAGAAGGGGCAAAAGGCTACACCTTC
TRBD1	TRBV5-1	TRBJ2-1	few	CASSFPGQGRNEQFF	TGCGCCAGCAGCTTCCCGGGACAGGGGAGGAATGAGCAGTTCTTC
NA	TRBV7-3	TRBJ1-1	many	CASRPSRSTEAFF	TGTGCCAGCAGACCCTCGCGGAGCACTGAAGCTTTCTTT
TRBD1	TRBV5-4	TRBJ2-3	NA	CASSLGYHRGRMTDTQYF	TGTGCCAGCAGCTTGGGCTACCACAGGGGGCGAATGACAGATACGCAGTATTTT
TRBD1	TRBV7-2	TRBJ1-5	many	CASSNDRVGNQPQHF	TGTGCCAGCAGCAACGACAGGGTTGGCAATCAGCCCCAGCATTTT
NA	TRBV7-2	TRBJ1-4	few	CASSTPRLTNEKLFF	TGTGCCAGCAGCACCCCAAGATTAACTAATGAAAAACTGTTTTTT
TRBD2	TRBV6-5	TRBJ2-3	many	CASRPAGGTDTQYF	TGTGCCAGCCGACCAGCGGGGGGCACAGATACGCAGTATTTT
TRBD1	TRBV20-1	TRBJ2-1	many	CSAPPRQGNEQFF	TGCAGTGCTCCGCCTCGACAGGGCAATGAGCAGTTCTTC
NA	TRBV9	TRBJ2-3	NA	CASSVEGTNTDTQYF	TGTGCCAGCAGCGTAGAGGGGACCAACACAGATACGCAGTATTTT
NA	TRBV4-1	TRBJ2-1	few	CASSLGRARSGNEQFF	TGCGCCAGCAGCCTCGGGCGGGCCCGGAGTGGCAATGAGCAGTTCTTC
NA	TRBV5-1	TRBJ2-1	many	CASSLPEVGRGLRDEQFF	TGCGCCAGCAGCTTGCCGGAAGTCGGCAGGGGACTTAGGGATGAGCAGTTCTTC
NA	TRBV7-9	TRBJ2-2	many	CASSQGTGELFF	TGTGCCAGCAGCCAGGGGACCGGGGAGCTGTTTTTT
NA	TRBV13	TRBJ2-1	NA	CASSSLSNEQFF	TGTGCCAGCAGCTCTCTAAGCAATGAGCAGTTCTTC
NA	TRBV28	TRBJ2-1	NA	CASSPSGLGSYNEQFF	TGTGCCAGCAGTCCCTCGGGGTTGGGCTCCTACAATGAGCAGTTCTTC
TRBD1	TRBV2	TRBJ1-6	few	CASSEPGQLNSPLHF	TGTGCCAGCAGTGAACCGGGACAGCTTAATTCACCCCTCCACTTT
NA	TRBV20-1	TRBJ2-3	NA	CSVNDRHTDTQYF	TGCAGTGTTAACGACAGGCACACAGATACGCAGTATTTT
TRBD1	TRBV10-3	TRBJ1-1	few	CAISESTGGAFF	TGTGCCATCAGTGAGTCGACAGGGGGTGCTTTCTTT
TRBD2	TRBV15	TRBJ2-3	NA	CATSRGTTSGRTDTQYF	TGTGCCACCAGCAGGGGAACAACTAGCGGGAGAACAGATACGCAGTATTTT
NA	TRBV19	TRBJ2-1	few	CASSLAWGPYNEQFF	TGTGCCAGTAGTCTAGCTTGGGGCCCCTACAATGAGCAGTTCTTC
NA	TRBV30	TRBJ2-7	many	CAWSVTRSEQYF	TGTGCCTGGAGTGTAACACGTTCCGAGCAGTACTTC
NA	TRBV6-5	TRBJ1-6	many	CASSYHNSPLHF	TGTGCCAGCAGTTACCACAATTCACCCCTCCACTTT
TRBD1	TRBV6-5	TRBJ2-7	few	CASRAGQGVVYEQYF	TGTGCCAGCAGAGCCGGACAGGGGGTGGTCTACGAGCAGTACTTC
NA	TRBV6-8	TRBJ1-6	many	CASPEQGDNSPLHF	TGTGCCAGCCCCGAACAGGGCGATAATTCACCCCTCCACTTT